This TCR beta chain was sequenced during a study of molecular identifiers for immune sequencing clone quantification. In TCRdb, the PCR reads were re-called with MiXCR into one record per CDR3 protein. The sample lists hundreds of thousands of distinct CDR3 sequences, roughly 25% occurring once. The V and J ends lost 1 base and 4 bases, in that order; junction bases with no gene match: 5. The CDR3 extends over 15 amino acids. Germline loops: CDR1 MGHRA, CDR2 YSYEKL. This clonotype was seen repeatedly, ten times or more. Its cognate antigen is unknown. Libraries for naive CD8 T cells, which were made from roughly 21,000 to 960,000 sorted cells, drew on 10%, 30% or 50% of the RNA. The sorting of naive CD8 T cells used the CD8+CD4-CCR7+CD45RA+ phenotype. Study outcomes and limitations: A single cell's spiked Jurkat TCR RNA was reportedly detectable among roughly 920,000 naive cells.

The specimen was naive CD8+ T cells from blood, with Jurkat cell RNA spiked in. As to subset: FACS-sorted CD8+CD4-CCR7+CD45RA+ naive T cells. The receptor was isolated from a human donor in good health. Some libraries in this study had Jurkat cell RNA spiked in. The chain couples TRBV4-1 to TRBJ2-7; 9 bases are shared with TRBD1. The CDR3 here is CASSQGGTGLYEQYF. CDR3 coding DNA: TGCGCCAGCAGCCAAGGAGGGACAGGGCTTTACGAGCAGTACTTC.